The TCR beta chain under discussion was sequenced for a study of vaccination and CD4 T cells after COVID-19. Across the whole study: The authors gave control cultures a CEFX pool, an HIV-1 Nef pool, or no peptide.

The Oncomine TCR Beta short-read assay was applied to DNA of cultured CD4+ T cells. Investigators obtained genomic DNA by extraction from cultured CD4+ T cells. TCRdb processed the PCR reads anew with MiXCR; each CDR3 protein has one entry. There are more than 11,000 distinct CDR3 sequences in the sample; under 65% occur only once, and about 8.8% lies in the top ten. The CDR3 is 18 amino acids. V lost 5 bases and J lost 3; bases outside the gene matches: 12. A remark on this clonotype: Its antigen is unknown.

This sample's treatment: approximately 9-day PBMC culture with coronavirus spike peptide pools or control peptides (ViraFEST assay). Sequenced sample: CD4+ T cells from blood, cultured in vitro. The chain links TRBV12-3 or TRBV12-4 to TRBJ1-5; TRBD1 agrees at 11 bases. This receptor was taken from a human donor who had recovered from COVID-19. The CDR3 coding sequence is TGTGCCAGCAGTACACCGGACAGGGGGCTACTCGTCAATCAGCCCCAGCATTTT. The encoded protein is CASSTPDRGLLVNQPQHF.